This T cell receptor beta chain was profiled in a study of blood T cell repertoires in COVID-19. Methods used by the authors: Cell counts per sample came from amplifying reference gene primers. TCRdb keeps only in-frame clones here, not all; method: immunoSEQ multiplex PCR. The V and J calls and clone size are taken from that table; D and trimming were inferred from the DNA. The sample has 65,000 to 90,000 clones, roughly 80% seen once. This CDR3 is built from 12 residues. Trimming stripped 5 bases from V and 4 bases from J, with 8 bases between. The chain uses TRBV12-3 or TRBV12-4 and TRBJ1-2, with unresolved D. This receptor was identified in a woman aged 80 or over with active or convalescent COVID-19. Sequenced input: peripheral blood. The CDR3 bases are TGTGCCAGCAGTCCGGGTAGCTATGGCTACACCTTC. Its protein is CASSPGSYGYTF.